These T cell receptor beta chains were read from a single sample in a study of T-cell reconstitution after alpha-beta-depleted transplantation in children. TCRdb reanalysed the PCR reads using MiXCR and keeps one entry per CDR3 protein. The table records around 480,000 distinct CDR3 sequences, 30% to 35% of them present only once. Sequenced here: PBMCs from the stem cell graft donor, sampled from the stem cell graft. These receptors came from a human donor who donated a stem cell graft to a child with aplastic anemia. CDR3s include the opening cysteine and the closing phenylalanine or tryptophan. D genes are given only for firm matches. Expanded clones get a size class; other rows say once, few or many, or leave the size out.

D,J,size,V,DNA,CDR3
TRBD1,TRBJ2-2,NA,TRBV28,TGTGCCAGCCGAGGGGGCGAGAACACCGGGGAGCTGTTTTTT,CASRGGENTGELFF
NA,TRBJ1-1,few,TRBV5-6,TGTGCCAGCAGCTTGGACAGTTATTGGGACACTGAAGCTTTCTTT,CASSLDSYWDTEAFF
NA,TRBJ2-5,few,TRBV6-5,TGTGCCAGCAGTTACGCTACCGCCGGGGGGACCCAGTACTTC,CASSYATAGGTQYF
TRBD1,TRBJ1-5,NA,TRBV6-2/TRBV6-3,TGTGCCAGCAGTTCGGACAGGGCTAGCAATCAGCCCCAGCATTTT,CASSSDRASNQPQHF
NA,TRBJ2-1,few,TRBV18,TGTGCCAGCTCACCAGGGGTTCGGGATGAGCAGTTCTTC,CASSPGVRDEQFF
NA,TRBJ1-2,few,TRBV10-3,TGTGCCATCAGTACTACCGGGACATCGGGTGGCTACACCTTC,CAISTTGTSGGYTF
TRBD2,TRBJ2-7,few,TRBV6-5,TGTGCCAGCAGCTTAGCGGGCCGAAGCTCCTACGAGCAGTACTTC,CASSLAGRSSYEQYF
NA,TRBJ2-1,NA,TRBV19,TGTGCCAGTAGTGGTACTGCGGGGAGAAGCTCCTACAATGAGCAGTTCTTC,CASSGTAGRSSYNEQFF
NA,TRBJ2-1,NA,TRBV29-1,TGCAGCGTTGATGACATGGCTACATATGAGCAGTTCTTC,CSVDDMATYEQFF
TRBD2,TRBJ2-1,NA,TRBV5-1,TGCGCCAGCAGCTGGTCGGGACTAGCGGAATACAATGAGCAGTTCTTC,CASSWSGLAEYNEQFF
TRBD2,TRBJ2-3,NA,TRBV20-1,TGCAGTGCTTTCGCGGGGGCAGATACGCAGTATTTT,CSAFAGADTQYF
NA,TRBJ1-4,few,TRBV15,TGTGCCACCAGCAGAGATCGAGGTCGGGAAAAACTGTTTTTT,CATSRDRGREKLFF
NA,TRBJ2-2,NA,TRBV20-1,TGCAGTGCTAGTAATCAGGAGAACACCGGGGAGCTGTTTTTT,CSASNQENTGELFF
TRBD1,TRBJ2-5,many,TRBV20-1,TGCAGTTGGACAGGGCAAGAGACCCAGTACTTC,CSWTGQETQYF
TRBD1,TRBJ2-1,few,TRBV27,TGTGCCAGCAGTACACCGGGACAGGGGGCAAATGAGCAGTTCTTC,CASSTPGQGANEQFF
NA,TRBJ1-2,NA,TRBV12-3/TRBV12-4,TGTGCCAGCAGTAAGGACAGCCTGAACTATGGCTACACCTTC,CASSKDSLNYGYTF
NA,TRBJ1-2,NA,TRBV20-1,TGCAGTGCTAGAGATAAATGGAAGGAGGGAGGCTACACCTTC,CSARDKWKEGGYTF
TRBD2,TRBJ2-1,NA,TRBV14,TGTGCCAGCAGCCAAATTTGGCTAGCGGATTACAATGAGCAGTTCTTC,CASSQIWLADYNEQFF
NA,TRBJ1-1,NA,TRBV12-3/TRBV12-4,TGTGCCAGCAGTACCCCGGACACGAACACTGAAGCTTTCTTT,CASSTPDTNTEAFF
TRBD2,TRBJ2-1,NA,TRBV27,TGTGCCAGCAGTTTATCTCCTAGCGGGACTTACAATGAGCAGTTCTTC,CASSLSPSGTYNEQFF
TRBD2,TRBJ2-1,few,TRBV7-9,TGTGCCAGCAGCTCGCCCTTAGCGGGAAATTACAATGAGCAGTTCTTC,CASSSPLAGNYNEQFF
TRBD2,TRBJ2-3,many,TRBV27,TGTGCCAGCAGTTTACAAGCGGGAGGTTCAGATACGCAGTATTTT,CASSLQAGGSDTQYF
NA,TRBJ2-5,NA,TRBV6-2/TRBV6-3,TGTGCCAGCAGTTACGGGAGAGTGGAGACCCAGTACTTC,CASSYGRVETQYF
NA,TRBJ1-1,NA,TRBV29-1,TGCAGCGTTGAAAAGCTCTGGGAAGCTTTCTTT,CSVEKLWEAFF
NA,TRBJ2-1,NA,TRBV20-1,TGCAGAGCGGCGGACAGAGATGAGCAGTTCTTC,CRAADRDEQFF
NA,TRBJ2-3,NA,TRBV6-1,TGTGCCAGCAGGGACCCAGCCACAGATACGCAGTATTTT,CASRDPATDTQYF
TRBD1,TRBJ1-1,NA,TRBV7-2,TGTGCCAGCAGCTTAGAGGGGGCAGGTAGCACTGAAGCTTTCTTT,CASSLEGAGSTEAFF
TRBD1,TRBJ2-1,NA,TRBV18,TGTGCCAGCTCACCCATGGGACAGGGGCACAATGAGCAGTTCTTC,CASSPMGQGHNEQFF
NA,TRBJ1-3,few,TRBV6-5,TGTGCCAGCAGTTACACCAGGGAGGACACCATATATTTT,CASSYTREDTIYF
TRBD2,TRBJ2-1,few,TRBV30,TGTGCCTGGAGTGGGGAGGGATACAATGAGCAGTTCTTC,CAWSGEGYNEQFF